This TCR beta chain was sequenced in a study of blood T cell repertoires in COVID-19 (TCRdb year 2020). For context, the study as a whole: Samples from collaborators originated in the United States, Italy and Spain and spanned both the acute and convalescent phases of COVID-19. Subjects who had been exposed to COVID-19, were actively infected with it, or had recovered from it provided the deeply sampled blood TCRbeta repertoires that made up the dataset. The samples were drawn from two sources: the first 160 participants of the ongoing ImmuneRACE study, and some 1,300 subjects contributed by 6 global collaborators. The prospective study material was composed of cDNA or gDNA derived from T cells, B-cell-depleted T cells, or PBMCs. Where available, HLA class I and class II types were taken from metadata supplied by the sample provider and were not determined by assay-based typing. A de-identified subject ID, COVID-19 status, age in years and sex were almost always included in the sample metadata. The repertoires were released in a freely available public database meant as a resource for research on the immune response to SARS-CoV-2.

Counted from cysteine to phenylalanine, this CDR3 has 15 amino acids. Only the CDR3 part of the read is kept: 45 bases, read in frame from the first base. The germline V gene gives CDR1 as SGHRS and CDR2 as YFSETQ. After removal of 4 bases from V and 0 bases from J, the junction retains 4 bases not matched to a gene. Study-wide conclusions, independent of this receptor: Clinical and demographic metadata were provided uncurated, with the amount varying by source and participant.

TCRbeta CDR3 regions were amplified from genomic DNA using the immunoSEQ Assay, a bias-controlled multiplex PCR. In the source study's methods: The number of nucleated cells in each sample was estimated by amplification of reference gene primers within the assay. Sequence reads were collapsed and filtered to measure the absolute abundance of every unique TCRbeta CDR3 rearrangement. For each sample, productive Simpson clonality was calculated as the square root of Simpson's diversity index over productive rearrangements. TCRdb's version of the immuneACCESS table is confined to in-frame rearrangements and falls short of the full clone set. An unresolved V gene accounts for under half of the shortfall where checked; the remainder is of unknown origin. V, J and clone size are taken as reported in that table, and D and trimming were inferred from the DNA itself. The sample has over 150,000 clones on record, around 84% of them singletons. The top ten clones comprise approximately 0.99% of the sample.

The collaborating institutions used their own protocols to collect whole blood in K2EDTA tubes. For TCRbeta analysis, collaborators shipped samples in one of three forms: frozen whole blood, isolated PBMCs, or DNA extracted from either of those sample types. Regarding this clone: Its antigen specificity is not known. The input lacks base qualities; no much larger clone sits a single base away.

This receptor was identified in a middle-aged man with acute or convalescent COVID-19. The chain couples TRBV5-1 to TRBJ1-5; 7 central bases correspond to TRBD1. Input material: peripheral blood. The CDR3 is CASSPQGISNQPQHF. The DNA sequence is as follows: TGCGCCAGCAGCCCACAGGGGATTAGCAATCAGCCCCAGCATTTT.